The clone carrying this T cell receptor beta chain showed up just a few times. These data originate in a study of blood T cell repertoires in COVID-19. TCRdb's copy holds only in-frame clones and misses some; the assay was immunoSEQ multiplex PCR. This table has over 130,000 clones, 75% to 80% appearing once. The CDR3 totals 16 residues. CDR1 MNHEY and CDR2 SMNVEV come from the germline V gene (reference sequence). V lost 5 bases, J lost 3 bases, and 10 bases stayed unmatched. The J gene is TRBJ2-3, the V gene TRBV27; 8 positions match TRBD2. The clonotype was recovered from a woman between 45 and 60 years old who had recovered from COVID-19. The specimen sequenced was PBMCs or T cells enriched from blood (not recorded which). The CDR3: CASSPLVAGYTDTQYF. The CDR3 region has the DNA TGTGCCAGCAGTCCTCTCGTAGCGGGATATACAGATACGCAGTATTTT.